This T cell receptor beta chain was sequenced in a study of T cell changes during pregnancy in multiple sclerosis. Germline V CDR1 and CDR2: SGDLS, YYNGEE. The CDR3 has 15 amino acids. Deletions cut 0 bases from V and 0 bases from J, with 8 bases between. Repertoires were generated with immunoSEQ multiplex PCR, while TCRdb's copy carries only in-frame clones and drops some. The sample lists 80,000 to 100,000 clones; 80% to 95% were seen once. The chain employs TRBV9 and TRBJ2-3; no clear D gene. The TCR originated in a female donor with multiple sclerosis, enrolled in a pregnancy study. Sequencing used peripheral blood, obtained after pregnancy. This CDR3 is CASSVDPASTDTQYF. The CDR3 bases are TGTGCCAGCAGCGTAGATCCAGCGAGCACAGATACGCAGTATTTT.